One sample yielded the 29 T cell receptor beta chains listed below, sequenced in a study of control samples from healthy donors and cancer patients. This table comes from immunoSEQ multiplex PCR, and its TCRdb copy is limited to in-frame clones, with some not included. The sample lists about 120,000 clones; around 89% were seen once. Sequencing was carried out using blood. The source of these receptors is a man aged 35-49 years in good health.

The chain has TRBV11-3 and TRBJ1-2; D gene ambiguous. The CDR3 length is 12 residues. CDR1 is SGHNT, CDR2 YENEEA, per germline. Trimming stripped 0 bases from V and 5 bases from J, with 4 bases between. The CDR3 spells CASSLDGYGYTF. In nucleotides, the CDR3 is TGTGCCAGCAGCTTAGACGGGTATGGCTACACCTTC.

This rearrangement joins TRBV12-3 or TRBV12-4 to TRBJ2-1; D not resolved. The germline V and J ends were trimmed by 7 bases and 5 bases, with 12 bases remaining between them. This CDR3 region has 13 residues. The CDR3 protein is CASTSVENNEQFF. CDR3 sequence (DNA): TGTGCCAGCACGTCCGTGGAGAACAATGAGCAGTTCTTC.

This clone was observed a handful of times. The chain recombines TRBV9 with TRBJ2-3; D is possibly TRBD2 (7 bases). CDR1 SGDLS and CDR2 YYNGEE come from the germline V gene. Trimming left V 0 bases short and J 3 bases short, with 11 bases between. The CDR3 runs 15 residues. DNA for the CDR3: TGTGCCAGCAGCGTAGAGGGGGGGAAGACAGATACGCAGTATTTT. It yields the protein CASSVEGGKTDTQYF.

This clone was detected once. The chain joins TRBV29-1 to TRBJ1-5; unclear D gene. V shed 7 bases and J shed 3 bases, with 13 bases lying between them. The CDR3 length is 13 residues. CDR1 is SQVTM and CDR2 is ANQGSEA in the germline V gene. The CDR3 is CSAKAGPNQPQHF. CDR3 nucleotide sequence: TGCAGCGCCAAGGCCGGGCCCAATCAGCCCCAGCATTTT.

A single count supports this clone. The chain employs TRBV24-1 and TRBJ1-5; D is undetermined. Per the germline V gene, CDR1 is KGHDR and CDR2 is SFDVKD. Deletions cut 0 bases from V and 4 bases from J, with 6 bases between. The CDR3 has 14 residues. CDR3 residues: CATSDLYTNQPQHF. As DNA, the CDR3 is TGTGCCACCAGTGATTTGTACACGAATCAGCCCCAGCATTTT.

This chain joins TRBV5-1 and TRBJ1-3; 9 nucleotides line up with TRBD1. CDR3 length equals 16 residues. V lost 2 bases, J lost 4 bases, and 7 bases stayed unmatched. Germline-derived CDR1 and CDR2 are SGHRS and YFSETQ. In nucleotides, the CDR3 is TGCGCCAGCAGCTTTGACGGACAGGGGATCGGAAACACCATATATTTT. It is translated as CASSFDGQGIGNTIYF.

The chain couples TRBV7-2 to TRBJ2-3; 7 positions agree with TRBD2. This CDR3 has 14 amino acids. CDR1 is SGHTA and CDR2 is FQGNSA in the germline V gene. Germline trimming cut 3 bases from V and 3 bases from J; bases unmatched to any gene: 3. The CDR3 nucleotides read TGTGCCAGCAGCTTGAGACTAGCAACAGATACGCAGTATTTT. Translation: CASSLRLATDTQYF.

As to this clone: This may stem from a read error, because a much larger clone lies one nucleotide away. Other DNA sequences from this sample encode an identical CDR3 as well. CDR3 region: CASSTGTGNTIYF. In DNA form, the CDR3 reads TGTGCCAGTAGTACCGGGACTGGAAACACCATATATTTT. V usage is TRBV19 and J usage is TRBJ1-3; D not certain. Per germline, CDR1 LNHDA and CDR2 SQIVND (reference sequence). The CDR3 is 13 residues long. Trimming cost V 4 bases and J 2 bases, with 6 bases left between them. Using reference TRBV19 and TRBJ1-3 for the parts outside the CDR3, the full variable domain is DGGITQSPKYLFRKEGQNVTLSCEQNLNHDAMYWYRQDPGQGLRLIYYSQIVNDFQKGDIAEGYSVSREKKESFPLTVTSAQKNPTAFYLCASSTGTGNTIYFGEGSWLTVV.

The V and J genes are TRBV5-1 and TRBJ1-2, with TRBD1 identical over 7 bases. Losses at the gene ends were 1 base for V and 1 base for J; bases not matched to a gene: 1. Germline V gene sequence: CDR1 SGHRS, CDR2 YFSETQ. The CDR3 covers 14 residues. CDR3: CASSLNRGNYGYTF. CDR3 coding DNA: TGCGCCAGCAGCTTGAACAGGGGTAACTATGGCTACACCTTC.

This chain joins TRBV4-3 and TRBJ2-7, with D tentatively TRBD1 (6 bases). The germline V gene has CDR1 LGHNA and CDR2 YSLEER. The CDR3 covers 16 residues. The ends were cut back, 0 bases at V and 5 bases at J, with 17 bases in the middle. The CDR3 reads CASSQDTLPRGNEQYF. The CDR3 nucleotides read TGCGCCAGCAGCCAAGATACATTGCCCAGGGGAAACGAGCAGTACTTC.

This chain uses TRBV16 with TRBJ1-6; no clear D. Germline-derived CDR1 and CDR2 are KGHSY and FQNENV. CDR3 length: 14 residues. The V end lost 0 bases, the J end lost 7 bases, and 7 bases lay between the germline ends. CDR3 residues: CASSQSYGNSPLHF. The CDR3 DNA reads as TGTGCCAGCAGCCAATCTTACGGCAATTCACCCCTCCACTTT.

Worth noting for this clone: Without the conserved terminal phenylalanine or tryptophan, this CDR3 likely stems from a read error. The limits of the CDR3 on the DNA are not certain, so only TCRdb's listed CDR3 is given. The chain carries TRBV7-6 and TRBJ1-2. The CDR3 spans 15 residues, counting both ends. The germline V gene has CDR1 SGHVS and CDR2 FNYEAQ. CDR3 loop: CASSLSAGPAGSVSL.

CDR3 in amino acids: CASSLQIGTESTDTQYF. CDR3 coding DNA: TGTGCCAGCAGTCTTCAAATAGGGACAGAGAGCACAGATACGCAGTATTTT. The chain links TRBV2 to TRBJ2-3, with 7 bases lining up with TRBD1. Trimming took 5 bases from V and 0 from J; bases not matched to a gene: 11. The germline V gene encodes CDR1 SNHLY and CDR2 FYNNEI. This CDR3 is 17 amino acids long.

This chain links TRBV9 with TRBJ2-7; D may match TRBD1 or TRBD2 (5 bases each). The CDR3 totals 15 residues. V was clipped by 7 bases and J by 0 bases, with 17 bases between them. Germline loops: CDR1 SGDLS, CDR2 YYNGEE. The CDR3 here is CASGPRDGLSYEQYF. The CDR3 DNA reads as TGTGCCAGCGGCCCGAGGGACGGCCTCTCCTACGAGCAGTACTTC.

The V and J genes are TRBV7-2 and TRBJ2-2; TRBD1 matches at 8 bases. Germline CDR1 reads SGHTA; CDR2 reads FQGNSA. There are 15 residues in the CDR3. J lost 0 bases, V lost 5 bases, and 2 bases had no gene match. CDR3 DNA sequence: TGTGCCAGCAGCCTGGGACAGGCGAACACCGGGGAGCTGTTTTTT. Its protein is CASSLGQANTGELFF. Together with reference TRBV7-2 and TRBJ2-2, the CDR3 gives the full variable domain: GAGVSQSPSNKVTEKGKDVELRCDPISGHTALYWYRQSLGQGLEFLIYFQGNSAPDKSGLPSDRFSAERTGGSVSTLTIQRTQQEDSAVYLCASSLGQANTGELFFGEGSRLTVL.

The chain carries TRBV18 and TRBJ2-7; weak D call: TRBD1 (6 bases). Trimming left V 6 bases short and J 5 bases short, with 11 bases between. The CDR3 totals 12 residues. Germline values: CDR1 KGHSH, CDR2 LQKENI. The CDR3 DNA reads as TGTGCCAGCTCTCAATCAGGGGACGAGCAGTACTTC. Translation: CASSQSGDEQYF.

The chain uses TRBV5-1 and TRBJ2-1; D tentatively fits TRBD1 or TRBD2 (6 bases each). Per the germline V gene, CDR1 is SGHRS and CDR2 is YFSETQ. This CDR3 contains 16 residues. V gave up 0 bases and J gave up 1 base, with 11 bases separating them. The CDR3 reads CASSLASGASYNEQFF. CDR3 DNA: TGCGCCAGCAGCTTGGCGTCGGGGGCGTCCTACAATGAGCAGTTCTTC. The full variable domain, its missing parts supplied by reference TRBV5-1 and TRBJ2-1, is KAGVTQTPRYLIKTRGQQVTLSCSPISGHRSVSWYQQTPGQGLQFLFEYFSETQRNKGNFPGRFSGRQFSNSRSEMNVSTLELGDSALYLCASSLASGASYNEQFFGPGTRLTVL.

V gene TRBV5-1 combines with J gene TRBJ2-1; TRBD1 agrees at 9 bases. V lost 4 bases and J lost 2; bases outside the gene matches: 4. The CDR3 is 15 residues long. Germline V gives CDR1 SGHRS, CDR2 YFSETQ. The CDR3 spells CASSPGQGTYNEQFF. The CDR3 nucleotides are TGCGCCAGCAGCCCGGGACAGGGAACCTACAATGAGCAGTTCTTC.

The rearrangement uses TRBV12-3 or TRBV12-4 and TRBJ2-7; TRBD2 is a possible D gene (6 bases). The V gene lost 6 bases and the J gene lost 8 bases, with 17 bases spanning the gap. The CDR3 covers 13 residues. The CDR3 coding sequence is TGTGCCAGCAGCCTACTGGTGGGGGGACAGCAGTACTTC. Translating it yields CASSLLVGGQQYF.

This clone was counted only a few times. The rearrangement joins TRBV6-2 or TRBV6-3 to TRBJ2-7; 12 bases align to TRBD1. CDR1 MNHEY and CDR2 SVGEGT come from the germline V gene. V trimming: 2 bases; J trimming: 6 bases; junction bases outside the gene matches: 5. The CDR3 is made up of 15 amino acids. The DNA for the CDR3 is TGTGCCAGCAGTTACGCGGGGACAGGGGGCTTCGAGCAGTACTTC. Translating gives CASSYAGTGGFEQYF.

V usage is TRBV24-1 and J usage is TRBJ2-4; D uncertain. V was clipped by 0 bases and J by 0 bases, with 17 bases between them. CDR1 and CDR2 from the germline V gene are KGHDR and SFDVKD. The CDR3 is 19 residues long. CDR3 protein: CATSDLRLGAILAKNIQYF. CDR3 nucleotide sequence: TGTGCCACCAGTGATTTGCGGCTGGGCGCTATATTAGCCAAAAACATTCAGTACTTC.

The genes are TRBV10-2 and TRBJ1-1; D gene ambiguous. Germline-derived CDR1 and CDR2 are WSHSY and SAAADI. The length of the CDR3 is 14 residues. Trimming cost V 7 bases and J 2 bases, with 14 bases left between them. CDR3 in amino acids: CASKVWRENTEAFF. CDR3 bases: TGCGCCAGCAAAGTTTGGCGAGAAAACACTGAAGCTTTCTTT.

CDR3 region: CASSESITGYSSPLHF. The CDR3 region has the DNA TGTGCCAGCAGTGAATCAATCACAGGGTACTCTTCACCCCTCCACTTT. The chain is built from TRBV25-1 and TRBJ1-6, with a tentative D call TRBD1 (6 bases). The V and J ends lost 1 base and 9 bases respectively, with 16 bases between them. Germline lookup yields CDR1 MGHDK and CDR2 SYGVNS. The CDR3 consists of 16 residues. The whole variable domain, filled in from reference TRBV25-1 and TRBJ1-6, reads EADIYQTPRYLVIGTGKKITLECSQTMGHDKMYWYQQDPGMELHLIHYSYGVNSTEKGDLSSESTVSRIRTEHFPLTLESARPSHTSQYLCASSESITGYSSPLHFGNGTRLTVT.

The CDR3 region has the DNA TGTGCCAGCAGTCCTGACAGGCTTAATCCCTACACCTTC. Protein sequence: CASSPDRLNPYTF. The chain has TRBV2 and TRBJ1-2, with D tentatively TRBD1 (6 bases). V was shortened by 5 bases and J by 10 bases, with 17 bases between the two germline ends. Looked up from germline, CDR1 is SNHLY and CDR2 is FYNNEI. The CDR3 consists of 13 residues.

The rearrangement joins TRBV5-6 to TRBJ2-7; D possibly corresponds to TRBD2 (5 bases). CDR1 is SGHDT and CDR2 is YYEEEE in the germline V gene. Trimming pared 1 base from V and 3 bases from J, leaving 8 bases between. The CDR3 runs 13 residues. The CDR3 DNA reads TGTGCCAGCAGCTTGATAGAGGGCTACGAGCAGTACTTC. The encoded protein is CASSLIEGYEQYF.

This chain links TRBV11-2 with TRBJ2-3, with 8 bases matching TRBD2. Trimming at V came to 7 bases and at J to 3 bases, leaving 21 bases not matched to a gene. The germline CDR1 and CDR2 sequences are SGHAT and FQNNGV. The CDR3 has 19 residues. Here the CDR3 reads CASKIGPGSGGAGTDTQYF. The CDR3 nucleotides are TGTGCCAGCAAAATAGGCCCCGGTTCCGGGGGGGCCGGTACAGATACGCAGTATTTT.

The V call is TRBV23-1, the J call TRBJ1-3, with 7 nucleotides matching TRBD1. TRBV23-1 is labeled an ORF, and its function is uncertain. Trimming took 3 bases from V and 0 from J; bases not matched to a gene: 8. This CDR3 spans 17 amino acids. DNA of the CDR3: TGCGCCAGCAGTCAGTCGACAGGGCCTAACTCTGGAAACACCATATATTTT. This gives the protein CASSQSTGPNSGNTIYF.

The chain joins TRBV6-6 to TRBJ1-5; 9 nucleotides agree with TRBD1. V gave up 7 bases and J gave up 7 bases; unmatched junction bases: 8. This CDR3 region has 14 residues. Germline V lookup: CDR1 MNHNY, CDR2 SVGAGI (reference sequence). The CDR3 DNA reads TGTGCCAGCACCCAGGACAGGGGTCGACAGCCCCAGCATTTT. Residues: CASTQDRGRQPQHF.

V and J are TRBV25-1 and TRBJ1-1, with 8 bases fitting TRBD1. Trimming removed 3 bases from V and 5 bases from J; junction bases left unmatched: 14. CDR3 length: 17 residues. Germline V gene data show CDR1 as MGHDK and CDR2 as SYGVNS. CDR3 bases: TGTGCCAGCAGTGATAGGACAGGGCGGTCGAGGGTTACTGAAGCTTTCTTT. Protein sequence: CASSDRTGRSRVTEAFF.